The T cell receptor (beta chain) under discussion was sequenced for a study of OX40 agonist ivuxolimab in advanced cancers. Study overall: Patients' therapy was ivuxolimab, an antibody that acts as an agonist of OX40 (CD134). Patients received intravenous ivuxolimab every 2 weeks at 0.01 to 10 mg/kg.

Profiling relied on immunoSEQ multiplex PCR, and the TCRdb table lists in-frame clones only, not all of them. The data contain about 28,000 clones, approximately 90% of them seen just once; the ten biggest clones take up approximately 22%. In germline, CDR1 is SGHNT, CDR2 YENEEA. V lost 5 bases and J lost 4; bases outside the gene matches: 5. The CDR3 length is 15 residues. As for this clone: The antigen is undetermined.

General study points: CD8+ T cells showed, on average, more clonal expansion than CD4+ cells. With doses of 0.1 to 3.0 mg/kg, CD4+ and CD8+ blood T cells had undergone clonal expansion by week 6.

The sequencing used CD4+ or CD8+ T cells sorted from blood, collected in a trial of the OX40 agonist ivuxolimab. This chain uses TRBV11-3 with TRBJ2-3; 11 nucleotides align to TRBD2. This TCR came from an adult with an advanced solid tumor such as melanoma, head and neck, liver or kidney cancer. The DNA of the CDR3 is TGTGCCAGCAGCAGGGGGACTAGCGGTTCAGATACGCAGTATTTT. It yields the protein CASSRGTSGSDTQYF.